The 32 T cell receptor beta chains listed next were all sequenced from one sample in a study of chemoradiotherapy in HPV16-positive cancers. Here immunoSEQ multiplex PCR was the method, and the copy in TCRdb shows in-frame clones only, minus some. The sample gives just over 15,000 clones, roughly 73% of which show up once; less than 1.5% is in the top ten. This specimen was taken from a patient who underwent chemoradiotherapy. The receptor source for this set is a human donor with HPV-associated anogenital cancer.

This clone occurred once. The V gene is TRBV2, the J gene TRBJ2-7, with 10 bases identical to TRBD1. This CDR3 contains 15 residues. V dropped 6 bases and J dropped 1; count of bases not matched to a gene: 6. Germline V gene lookup returns CDR1 SNHLY and CDR2 FYNNEI. The chain's CDR3 is CASRQGQGISYEQYF. DNA of the CDR3: TGTGCCAGCAGACAGGGACAGGGGATTTCCTACGAGCAGTACTTC.

This chain joins TRBV7-9 and TRBJ2-3; D is undetermined. V was pared by 1 base and J by 1 base, with 6 bases between. The germline V gene encodes CDR1 SEHNR and CDR2 FQNEAQ (reference sequence). This CDR3 region has 14 residues. CDR3 loop: CASSLVGGTDTQYF. The CDR3 DNA reads TGTGCCAGCAGCTTAGTTGGGGGCACAGATACGCAGTATTTT.

This clone has just one count. V and J are TRBV12-5 and TRBJ1-6; TRBD1 matches 9 bases. The CDR3 extends over 18 amino acids. CDR1 is LGHNT, CDR2 FRNRAP, per germline. With 2 bases clipped from V and 4 bases from J, the junction kept 9 bases outside the gene matches. For the CDR3, the DNA is TGTGCTAGTGGTTTGCTACTTACCGGGACAGGGTATAATTCACCCCTCCACTTT. It translates to CASGLLLTGTGYNSPLHF.

This clone was counted only a few times. The chain recombines TRBV7-2 with TRBJ2-1; D is ambiguous. Germline CDR1 SGHTA, CDR2 FQGNSA. V was clipped by 8 bases and J by 2 bases, with 7 bases between them. The CDR3 sequence is 12 residues long. CDR3 in DNA: TGTGCCAGCGCGAGAACCTACAATGAGCAGTTCTTC. Translated: CASARTYNEQFF.

The rearrangement links TRBV20-1 to TRBJ1-2, with D hard to call. The germline CDR1 and CDR2 sequences are DFQATT and SNEGSKA (reference sequence). Deletions cut 4 bases from V and 4 bases from J, with 7 bases between. This CDR3 has 11 residues. CDR3 residues: CSAKAVYGYTF. For the CDR3, the DNA is TGCAGTGCTAAGGCTGTCTATGGCTACACCTTC.

This sequence joins TRBV7-2 and TRBJ2-5; D gene uncertain. V was cut by 6 bases and J by 5 bases, with 10 bases left in between. Germline CDR1 is SGHTA and CDR2 is FQGNSA. CDR3 size: 12 residues. The DNA of the CDR3 is TGTGCCAGCAGTGAATCAGTCGAGACCCAGTACTTC. This codes for CASSESVETQYF.

The V call is TRBV19, the J call TRBJ2-6, with D perhaps TRBD1 (6 bases). Trimming removed 7 bases from V and 0 bases from J, with 13 bases in between. The CDR3 sequence is 16 residues long. Germline V gene data show CDR1 as LNHDA and CDR2 as SQIVND (reference sequence). The CDR3 coding sequence is TGTGCCAGTAACTCACAGGGAAGCTCTGGGGCCAACGTCCTGACTTTC. Amino acid sequence: CASNSQGSSGANVLTF.

The chain employs TRBV7-9 and TRBJ2-1, with D hard to call. The CDR3 length is 14 residues. Germline values: CDR1 SEHNR, CDR2 FQNEAQ (reference sequence). V lost 7 bases to trimming and J lost 10 bases, with 20 bases between them. This chain's CDR3 is CASTPGRVSGEQFF. DNA of the CDR3: TGTGCCAGCACCCCTGGAAGGGTTTCTGGAGAGCAGTTCTTC.

This chain uses TRBV2 with TRBJ2-5; no clear D gene. Germline lookup yields CDR1 SNHLY and CDR2 FYNNEI. Trimming removed 3 bases at V and 5 bases at J, with 16 bases between. The CDR3 consists of 15 residues. The CDR3 DNA is TGTGCCAGCAGTGAGCCCACCGGGTTGGGGGAGACCCAGTACTTC. It encodes CASSEPTGLGETQYF.

The CDR3 DNA reads TGTGCCAGTAGGCCGGGGGGTAGCAATCAGCCCCAGCATTTT. Its translation is CASRPGGSNQPQHF. The rearrangement uses TRBV19 and TRBJ1-5; perhaps TRBD1 as D (5 bases). The CDR3 is 14 residues long. V shed 6 bases and J shed 0 bases, with 9 bases lying between them. The germline V gene encodes CDR1 LNHDA and CDR2 SQIVND (reference sequence).

This chain joins TRBV4-2 and TRBJ1-1; D is possibly TRBD1 (5 bases). This CDR3 has 15 amino acids. Trimming removed 2 bases at V and 1 base at J, with 11 bases between. The germline V gene has CDR1 LGHNA and CDR2 YNFKEQ. The CDR3 DNA is TGTGCCAGCAGCCAAACCGGGACTTCGAACACTGAAGCTTTCTTT. This gives the protein CASSQTGTSNTEAFF.

V and J are TRBV11-2 and TRBJ2-7, with a possible D match to TRBD1 (5 bases). Trimming stripped 5 bases from V and 6 bases from J, with 17 bases between. Looked up from germline, CDR1 is SGHAT and CDR2 is FQNNGV. CDR3 length equals 14 residues. CDR3 loop: CASSADVVRAEQYF. CDR3 nucleotide sequence: TGTGCCAGCAGCGCCGACGTGGTCAGGGCCGAGCAGTACTTC.

The V gene is TRBV10-3, the J gene TRBJ2-5; 10 positions agree with TRBD1. With V trimmed by 11 bases and J by 1 base, 7 bases remained unmatched. Germline CDR1 and CDR2: ENHRY and SYGVKD. This CDR3 spans 14 amino acids. DNA of the CDR3: TGTGCCGCCAGGGACAGGGGACCCCAAGAGACCCAGTACTTC. Protein sequence: CAARDRGPQETQYF.

This chain connects TRBV5-1 to TRBJ1-1, with D hard to call. V lost 0 bases and J lost 0, with 12 bases in between. Germline V lookup: CDR1 SGHRS, CDR2 YFSETQ. The CDR3 totals 16 residues. CDR3 nucleotides: TGCGCCAGCAGCTTGGAAGGACTCCTCATGAACACTGAAGCTTTCTTT. This codes for CASSLEGLLMNTEAFF.

The rearrangement uses TRBV4-1 and TRBJ2-6; D is perhaps TRBD2 (6 bases). Germline V lookup: CDR1 MGHRA, CDR2 YSYEKL. Trimming took 0 bases from V and 2 from J, leaving 17 bases between them. This CDR3 has 19 amino acids. CDR3 in amino acids: CASSQDPAGGRPGANVLTF. In DNA, the CDR3 is TGCGCCAGCAGCCAAGATCCCGCCGGGGGACGCCCTGGGGCCAACGTCCTGACTTTC.

V is TRBV7-2 and J is TRBJ2-1, with D possibly matching TRBD2 (5 bases). V lost 2 bases and J lost 1, with 12 bases in between. The CDR3 loop spans 16 amino acids. Germline V gene sequence: CDR1 SGHTA, CDR2 FQGNSA. The CDR3 DNA follows: TGTGCCAGCAGCTTAAGTCGGGGTCGGTCCTACAATGAGCAGTTCTTC. Translated: CASSLSRGRSYNEQFF.

J is TRBJ1-5 and V is TRBV6-1; weak D call: TRBD1 (5 bases). This CDR3 has 13 residues. Germline CDR1 is MNHNS and CDR2 is SASEGT. V gave up 5 bases and J gave up 3 bases, with 8 bases separating them. CDR3 nucleotides: TGTGCCAGCAGTCTAGGGGCCAATCAGCCCCAGCATTTT. Translation: CASSLGANQPQHF.

The chain recombines TRBV18 with TRBJ1-1; D is unresolved. CDR1 KGHSH and CDR2 LQKENI come from the germline V gene. This CDR3 spans 12 amino acids. Trimming left V 2 bases short and J 4 bases short, with 5 bases between. The CDR3 DNA reads TGTGCCAGCTCACCAGGGGTCACTGAAGCTTTCTTT. Protein product: CASSPGVTEAFF.

This clone was detected a few times. This rearrangement joins TRBV25-1 to TRBJ1-3, with D unclear. Deletions cut 8 bases from V and 2 bases from J, with 7 bases between. CDR1 and CDR2 from the germline V gene are MGHDK and SYGVNS. This CDR3 is 12 amino acids long. CDR3 DNA sequence: TGTGCCAGCGGAGATCCTGGAAACACCATATATTTT. Translated, it gives CASGDPGNTIYF. Using reference TRBV25-1 and TRBJ1-3 for the parts outside the CDR3, the full variable domain is EADIYQTPRYLVIGTGKKITLECSQTMGHDKMYWYQQDPGMELHLIHYSYGVNSTEKGDLSSESTVSRIRTEHFPLTLESARPSHTSQYLCASGDPGNTIYFGEGSWLTVV.

The rearrangement joins TRBV18 to TRBJ2-3; no definite D call. Trimming cost V 3 bases and J 5 bases, with 15 bases left between them. CDR3 length equals 15 residues. Germline V gene sequence: CDR1 KGHSH, CDR2 LQKENI. CDR3 protein: CASSPRSGSEDTQYF. For the CDR3, the DNA is TGTGCCAGCTCACCGAGATCAGGATCCGAAGATACGCAGTATTTT.

The chain carries TRBV7-6 and TRBJ2-3, with D possibly matching TRBD1 (5 bases). Germline CDR1 and CDR2: SGHVS and FNYEAQ. The CDR3 spans 15 residues. The V and J ends lost 4 bases and 2 bases respectively, with 13 bases between them. This chain's CDR3 is CASSYRSRITDTQYF. The CDR3 region has the DNA TGTGCCAGCAGCTACAGGAGCAGAATCACAGATACGCAGTATTTT. Using reference TRBV7-6 and TRBJ2-3 for the parts outside the CDR3, the full variable domain is GAGVSQSPRYKVTKRGQDVALRCDPISGHVSLYWYRQALGQGPEFLTYFNYEAQQDKSGLPNDRFSAERPEGSISTLTIQRTEQRDSAMYRCASSYRSRITDTQYFGPGTRLTVL.

The chain employs TRBV6-4 and TRBJ2-2; D perhaps matches TRBD1 (6 bases). Germline V lookup: CDR1 MRHNA, CDR2 SNTAGT. This CDR3 is 15 amino acids long. Trimming removed 0 bases at V and 1 base at J, with 6 bases between. Here the CDR3 reads CASSDSGQNTGELFF. The DNA of the CDR3 is TGTGCCAGCAGTGACTCGGGACAGAACACCGGGGAGCTGTTTTTT.

The genes are TRBV27 and TRBJ2-2; 8 nucleotides agree with TRBD1. Germline CDR1 MNHEY, CDR2 SMNVEV (reference sequence). V shed 8 bases and J 4 bases; nucleotides not matched to a gene: 9. The length of the CDR3 is 15 residues. The CDR3 here is CASRNGGQATGELFF. CDR3 nucleotides: TGTGCCAGCCGAAACGGGGGACAGGCCACCGGGGAGCTGTTTTTT.

In this sample, this clone turned up once. This chain's CDR3 is CASSRGVAETQYF. For the CDR3, the DNA is TGCGCCAGCTCCAGGGGGGTTGCAGAGACCCAGTACTTC. This sequence joins TRBV5-1 and TRBJ2-5; D is possibly TRBD1 (7 bases). V lost 7 bases to trimming and J lost 4 bases, with 14 bases between them. The germline V gene encodes CDR1 SGHRS and CDR2 YFSETQ. This CDR3 region has 13 residues.

This clone turned up a few times. V and J are TRBV7-3 and TRBJ2-1; 8 nucleotides agree with TRBD2. With V trimmed by 2 bases and J by 9 bases, 6 bases remained unmatched. The germline V gene encodes CDR1 SGHTA and CDR2 FQGTGA. The CDR3 loop spans 14 amino acids. The CDR3 region has the DNA TGTGCCAGCAGCTTACGGGGGGGCCAGAGTGAGCAGTTCTTC. Translated, it gives CASSLRGGQSEQFF.

The J gene is TRBJ2-5, the V gene TRBV4-1; maybe TRBD2 (5 bases). CDR1 and CDR2 (germline): MGHRA, YSYEKL. This CDR3 is built from 14 residues. Deletions cut 6 bases from V and 3 bases from J, with 14 bases between. The CDR3 loop is CASSIARREETQYF. For the CDR3, the DNA is TGCGCCAGCAGTATCGCTCGGCGGGAAGAGACCCAGTACTTC.

In this sample, this clone turned up a few times. V and J are TRBV18 and TRBJ1-3; D is uncertain. V lost 0 bases and J 4 bases, leaving 7 bases between the germline ends. The CDR3 covers 14 residues. The germline V gene has CDR1 KGHSH and CDR2 LQKENI. CDR3 nucleotide sequence: TGTGCCAGCTCACCACCGGCACAGGGAAACACCATATATTTT. It yields the protein CASSPPAQGNTIYF. The variable domain in full, with the rest retrieved from reference TRBV18 and TRBJ1-3, is NAGVMQNPRHLVRRRGQEARLRCSPMKGHSHVYWYRQLPEEGLKFMVYLQKENIIDESGMPKERFSAEFPKEGPSILRIQQVVRGDSAAYFCASSPPAQGNTIYFGEGSWLTVV.

The CDR3 coding sequence is TGTGCCAGTCGTAGACCTACAAGTGAGCAGTACTTC. Translation: CASRRPTSEQYF. The chain employs TRBV6-1 and TRBJ2-7; no definite D call. The V end was cut by 9 bases, the J end by 7 bases, with 16 bases between. There are 12 residues in the CDR3. In germline, CDR1 is MNHNS, CDR2 SASEGT.

The chain couples TRBV15 to TRBJ2-3; 9 positions match TRBD1. This CDR3 contains 16 residues. The germline CDR1 and CDR2 sequences are LNHNV and YYDKDF (reference sequence). With 4 bases clipped from V and 1 base from J, the junction kept 6 bases outside the gene matches. This CDR3 reads CATSNHRGRGTDTQYF. CDR3 nucleotide sequence: TGTGCCACCAGCAACCACAGGGGGCGAGGCACAGATACGCAGTATTTT.

There are a few counts of this clone. CDR3: CASSWGTSGGLSTDTQYF. In DNA, the CDR3 is TGCGCCAGCAGCTGGGGGACTAGCGGGGGCCTTAGCACAGATACGCAGTATTTT. The chain is built from TRBV5-1 and TRBJ2-3, with 14 bases aligning to TRBD2. Trimming removed 3 bases from V and 0 bases from J; junction bases left unmatched: 6. Per the germline V gene, CDR1 is SGHRS and CDR2 is YFSETQ. CDR3 length: 18 amino acids.

The chain links TRBV5-1 to TRBJ1-4; D unresolved. The V end lost 0 bases, the J end lost 5 bases, and 5 bases lay between the germline ends. The germline V gene encodes CDR1 SGHRS and CDR2 YFSETQ. This CDR3 comprises 13 residues. CDR3 protein: CASSLGQNEKLFF. CDR3 DNA: TGCGCCAGCAGCTTGGGCCAAAATGAAAAACTGTTTTTT.

The V and J genes are TRBV29-1 and TRBJ2-7; D remains ambiguous. The germline V gene has CDR1 SQVTM and CDR2 ANQGSEA. V shed 4 bases and J shed 2 bases, with 6 bases lying between them. CDR3 length: 11 amino acids. The CDR3 nucleotides read TGCAGCGTTGCCGACACCTACGAGCAGTACTTC. Translated: CSVADTYEQYF.